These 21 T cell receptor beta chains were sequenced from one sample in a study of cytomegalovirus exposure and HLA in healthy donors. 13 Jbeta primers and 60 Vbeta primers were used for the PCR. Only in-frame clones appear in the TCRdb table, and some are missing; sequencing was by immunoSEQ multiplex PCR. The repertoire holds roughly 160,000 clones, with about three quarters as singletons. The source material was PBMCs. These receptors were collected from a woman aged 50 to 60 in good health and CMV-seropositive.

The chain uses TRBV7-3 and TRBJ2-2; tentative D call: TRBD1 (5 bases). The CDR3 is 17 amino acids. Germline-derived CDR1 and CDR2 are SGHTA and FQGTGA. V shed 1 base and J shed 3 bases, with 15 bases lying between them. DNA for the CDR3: TGTGCCAGCAGCTTAAGGGGCTCGCCTCGTTACACCGGGGAGCTGTTTTTT. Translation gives CASSLRGSPRYTGELFF. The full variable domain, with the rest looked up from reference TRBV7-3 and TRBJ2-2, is GAGVSQTPSNKVTEKGKYVELRCDPISGHTALYWYRQSLGQGPEFLIYFQGTGAADDSGLPNDRFFAVRPEGSVSTLKIQRTERGDSAVYLCASSLRGSPRYTGELFFGEGSRLTVL.

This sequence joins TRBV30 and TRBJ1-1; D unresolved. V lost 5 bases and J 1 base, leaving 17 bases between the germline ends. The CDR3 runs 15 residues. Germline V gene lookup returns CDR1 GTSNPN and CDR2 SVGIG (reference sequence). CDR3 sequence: CAWAGRELGNTEAFF. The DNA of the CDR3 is TGTGCCTGGGCCGGGAGGGAGTTGGGGAACACTGAAGCTTTCTTT.

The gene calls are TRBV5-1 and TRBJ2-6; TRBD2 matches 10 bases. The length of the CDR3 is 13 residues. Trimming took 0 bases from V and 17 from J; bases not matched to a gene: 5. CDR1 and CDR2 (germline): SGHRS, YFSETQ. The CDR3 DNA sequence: TGCGCCAGCAGCTTGGCTCTAGCGGGAGTCATGACTTTC. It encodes CASSLALAGVMTF.

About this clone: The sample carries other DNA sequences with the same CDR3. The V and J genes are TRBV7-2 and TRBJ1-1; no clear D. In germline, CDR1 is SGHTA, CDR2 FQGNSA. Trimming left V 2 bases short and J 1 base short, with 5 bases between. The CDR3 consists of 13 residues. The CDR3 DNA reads TGTGCCAGCAGCTTAACAGAGAACACTGAAGCTTTCTTT. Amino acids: CASSLTENTEAFF.

Written as DNA, the CDR3 is TGTGCCAGCAGCTTGTCTGGCAATCAGCCCCAGCATTTT. As protein: CASSLSGNQPQHF. The gene calls are TRBV5-6 and TRBJ1-5; D is ambiguous. Deletions cut 1 base from V and 2 bases from J, with 4 bases between. Germline-derived CDR1 and CDR2 are SGHDT and YYEEEE. The CDR3 has 13 residues.

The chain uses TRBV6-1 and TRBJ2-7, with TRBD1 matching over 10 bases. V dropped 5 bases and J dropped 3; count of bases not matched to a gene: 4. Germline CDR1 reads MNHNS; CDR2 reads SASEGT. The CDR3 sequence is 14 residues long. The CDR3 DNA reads TGTGCCAGCAGTACTCGGACAGGGGGCTACGAGCAGTACTTC. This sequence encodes CASSTRTGGYEQYF.

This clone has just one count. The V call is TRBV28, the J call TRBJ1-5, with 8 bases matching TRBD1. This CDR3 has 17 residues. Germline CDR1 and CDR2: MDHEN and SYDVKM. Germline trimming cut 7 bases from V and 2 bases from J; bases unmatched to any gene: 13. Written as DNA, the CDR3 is TGTGCCAGCATCTCACCTCAGGGGGCGCCCGGCAATCAGCCCCAGCATTTT. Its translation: CASISPQGAPGNQPQHF.

CDR3 DNA: TGTGCCAGCAGCTCCACTACTAGCCCATATAATTCACCCCTCCACTTT. This translates into CASSSTTSPYNSPLHF. This chain joins TRBV9 and TRBJ1-6; no reliable D call. Germline CDR1 reads SGDLS; CDR2 reads YYNGEE. The CDR3 consists of 16 residues. V lost 4 bases to trimming and J lost 4 bases, with 15 bases between them. The full variable domain, its missing parts supplied by reference TRBV9 and TRBJ1-6, is DSGVTQTPKHLITATGQRVTLRCSPRSGDLSVYWYQQSLDQGLQFLIQYYNGEERAKGNILERFSAQQFPDLHSELNLSSLELGDSALYFCASSSTTSPYNSPLHFGNGTRLTVT.

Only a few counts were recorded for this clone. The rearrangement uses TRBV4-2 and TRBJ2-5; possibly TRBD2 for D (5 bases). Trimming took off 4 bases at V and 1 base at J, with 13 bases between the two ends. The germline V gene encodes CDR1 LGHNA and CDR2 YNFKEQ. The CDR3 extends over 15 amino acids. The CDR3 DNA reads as TGTGCCAGCAGCCCGGGAACGGCCTTCCAAGAGACCCAGTACTTC. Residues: CASSPGTAFQETQYF.

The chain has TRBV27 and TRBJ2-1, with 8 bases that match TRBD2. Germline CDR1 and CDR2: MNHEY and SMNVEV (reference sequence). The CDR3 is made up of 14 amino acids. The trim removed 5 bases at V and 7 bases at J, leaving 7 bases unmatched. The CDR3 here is CASSPLLAENEQFF. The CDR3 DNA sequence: TGTGCCAGCAGTCCTCTACTAGCGGAGAATGAGCAGTTCTTC.

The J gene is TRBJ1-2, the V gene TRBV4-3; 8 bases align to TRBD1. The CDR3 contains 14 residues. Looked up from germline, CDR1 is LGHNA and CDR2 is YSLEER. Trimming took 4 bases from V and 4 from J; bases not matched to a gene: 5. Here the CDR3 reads CASSPDRGAYGYTF. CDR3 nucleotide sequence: TGCGCCAGCAGCCCTGACAGGGGAGCCTATGGCTACACCTTC.

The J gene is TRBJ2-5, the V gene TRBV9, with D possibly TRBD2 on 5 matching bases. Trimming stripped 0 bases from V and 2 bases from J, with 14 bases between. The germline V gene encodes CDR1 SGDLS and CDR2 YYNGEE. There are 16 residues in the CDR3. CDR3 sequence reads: CASSVAPGGPQETQYF. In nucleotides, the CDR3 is TGTGCCAGCAGCGTAGCCCCTGGCGGGCCACAAGAGACCCAGTACTTC.

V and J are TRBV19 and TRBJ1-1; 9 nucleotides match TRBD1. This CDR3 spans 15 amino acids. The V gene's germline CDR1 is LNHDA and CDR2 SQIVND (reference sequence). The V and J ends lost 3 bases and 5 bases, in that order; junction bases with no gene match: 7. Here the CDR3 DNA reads TGTGCCAGTAGTATCCTGACAGGGGGTGGTACTGAAGCTTTCTTT. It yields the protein CASSILTGGGTEAFF.

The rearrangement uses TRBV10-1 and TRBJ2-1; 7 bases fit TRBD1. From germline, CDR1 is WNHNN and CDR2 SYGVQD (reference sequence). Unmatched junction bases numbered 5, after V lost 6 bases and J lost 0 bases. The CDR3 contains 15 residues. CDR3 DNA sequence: TGCGCCAGCAGGGAGAGGGGGCACTCCTACAATGAGCAGTTCTTC. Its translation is CASRERGHSYNEQFF.

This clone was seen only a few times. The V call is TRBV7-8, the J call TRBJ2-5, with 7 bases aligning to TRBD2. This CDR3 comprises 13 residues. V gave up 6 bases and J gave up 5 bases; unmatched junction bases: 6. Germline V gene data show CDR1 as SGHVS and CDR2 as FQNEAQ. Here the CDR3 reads CASSYGGRETQYF. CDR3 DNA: TGTGCCAGCAGTTACGGGGGGAGGGAGACCCAGTACTTC.

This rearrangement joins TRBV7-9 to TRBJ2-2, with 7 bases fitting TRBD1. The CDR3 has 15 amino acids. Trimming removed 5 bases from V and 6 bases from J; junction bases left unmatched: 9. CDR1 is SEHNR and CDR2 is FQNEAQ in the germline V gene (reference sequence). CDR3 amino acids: CASSPGTVGAGELFF. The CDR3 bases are TGTGCCAGCAGCCCCGGGACAGTCGGGGCCGGGGAGCTGTTTTTT.

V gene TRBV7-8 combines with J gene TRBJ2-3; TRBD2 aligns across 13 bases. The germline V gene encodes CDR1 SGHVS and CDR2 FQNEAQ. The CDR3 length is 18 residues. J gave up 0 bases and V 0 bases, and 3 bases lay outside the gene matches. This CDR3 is CASSLAGTSGTSTDTQYF. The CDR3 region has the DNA TGTGCCAGCAGCTTAGCCGGGACTAGCGGGACTAGCACAGATACGCAGTATTTT.

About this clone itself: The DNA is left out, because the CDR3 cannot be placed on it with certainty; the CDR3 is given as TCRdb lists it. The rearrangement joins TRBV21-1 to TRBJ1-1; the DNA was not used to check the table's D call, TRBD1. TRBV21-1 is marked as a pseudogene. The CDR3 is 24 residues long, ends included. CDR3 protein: CASMLLRDKNLTLKLSLDKAVAFF.

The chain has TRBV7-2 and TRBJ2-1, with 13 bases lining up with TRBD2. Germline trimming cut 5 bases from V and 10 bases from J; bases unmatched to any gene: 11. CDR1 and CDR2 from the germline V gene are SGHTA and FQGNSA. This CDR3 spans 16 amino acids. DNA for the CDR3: TGTGCCAGCAGCCCTAACCCCGGGACTAGCGGGATAGAGCAGTTCTTC. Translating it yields CASSPNPGTSGIEQFF.

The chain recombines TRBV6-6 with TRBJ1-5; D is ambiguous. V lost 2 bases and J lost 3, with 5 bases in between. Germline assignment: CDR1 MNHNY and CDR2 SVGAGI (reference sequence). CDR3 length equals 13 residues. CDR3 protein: CASSYDTNQPQHF. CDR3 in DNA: TGTGCCAGCAGTTACGACACCAATCAGCCCCAGCATTTT.

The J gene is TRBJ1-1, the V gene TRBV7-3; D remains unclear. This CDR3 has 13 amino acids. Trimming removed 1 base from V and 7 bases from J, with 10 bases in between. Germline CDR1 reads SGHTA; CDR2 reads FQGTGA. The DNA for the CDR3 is TGTGCCAGCAGCTTAAGTCTCACAAGTGAAGCTTTCTTT. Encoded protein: CASSLSLTSEAFF.